The rows below give T cell receptor beta chains drawn from one sample of a study of shared clonotypes between healthy human individuals. The data were produced by immunoSEQ multiplex PCR, yet TCRdb's version contains in-frame clones alone and is incomplete. The table has roughly 1.4 million clones, less than 99% seen once. The sample taken for sequencing was naive CD4+ T cells sorted from blood. These TCRs come from a man between 25 and 39 years old in good health. The CDR3 runs from the conserved cysteine through the conserved F or W. A D gene is named only where the DNA matches it firmly. The size field is filled for only some rows; it gives once, few, many or a size class.

CDR3 DNA,CDR3 protein,V gene,CDR3 length,J gene,clone size,D gene
TGCGCCAGCAGCTCCCTGACTAGCGGGAACACCGGGGAGCTGTTTTTT,CASSSLTSGNTGELFF,TRBV5-1,16,TRBJ2-2,-,TRBD2
TGTGCCAGCAGTTGGCGGCAGCAAGAGACCCAGTACTTC,CASSWRQQETQYF,TRBV27,13,TRBJ2-5,-,-
TGTGCCAGCAGCCAAGATCTCGGGGGCACAGATACGCAGTATTTT,CASSQDLGGTDTQYF,TRBV14,15,TRBJ2-3,-,-
TGTGCCAGCTCACCAAGGGGTTGGAACACTGAAGCTTTCTTT,CASSPRGWNTEAFF,TRBV18,14,TRBJ1-1,-,-
TGTGCCAGTAGTATAGGACTAGCGGGACTCGAGCAGTACTTC,CASSIGLAGLEQYF,TRBV19,14,TRBJ2-7,-,TRBD2
TGTGCCAGCAGCCCGGGGAAGGAGACAGGGGCCAATCAGCCCCAGCATTTT,CASSPGKETGANQPQHF,TRBV11-2,17,TRBJ1-5,once,TRBD1
TGTGCCAGCACCTCTGGGACTAGCGGGGGTTTT,CASTSGTSGGF,TRBV28,11,TRBJ2-3,-,TRBD2
TGTGCCAGCAGCTTAGAGGCTGCCCGTACAGATACGCAGTATTTT,CASSLEAARTDTQYF,TRBV7-2,15,TRBJ2-3,-,-
TGTGCCAGCTCACTATGGGACATGGCAGAGACCCAGTACTTC,CASSLWDMAETQYF,TRBV18,14,TRBJ2-5,-,-
TGTGCCAGCAGCTTAGAGGACAGGGTAATCACTGAAGCTTTCTTT,CASSLEDRVITEAFF,TRBV7-8,15,TRBJ1-1,-,TRBD1
TGTGCCAGCAGCTTGACAGGGGGAGGCTATGGCTACACCTTC,CASSLTGGGYGYTF,TRBV7-2,14,TRBJ1-2,-,TRBD1
TGCGCCAGCAGCCAAGCTAGGACGAGTAGCGCAGATACGCAGTATTTT,CASSQARTSSADTQYF,TRBV4-3,16,TRBJ2-3,-,-
TGTGCCAGTAGTCTTGGAGCGGGAGTTCGTTACGAGCAGTACTTC,CASSLGAGVRYEQYF,TRBV19,15,TRBJ2-7,-,TRBD2
TGTGCCAGTAAGACAGGGATGAACACTGAAGCTTTCTTT,CASKTGMNTEAFF,TRBV6-1,13,TRBJ1-1,-,TRBD1
TGTGCCAGCAGCTTGTCTACAGGGGTGAGCACCGGGGAGCTGTTTTTT,CASSLSTGVSTGELFF,TRBV7-8,16,TRBJ2-2,-,TRBD1
TGTGCCAGCAGTTTCGTTGTTGGGCACACCGGGGAGCTGTTTTTT,CASSFVVGHTGELFF,TRBV28,15,TRBJ2-2,-,-
TGCGCCAGCAGTCCGGGACCTAATAGCAATCAGCCCCAGCATTTT,CASSPGPNSNQPQHF,TRBV10-2,15,TRBJ1-5,-,-
TGTGCCAGCAGCGCGCGATCAAACACCGGGGAGCTGTTTTTT,CASSARSNTGELFF,TRBV9,14,TRBJ2-2,-,-
TGTGCCACCAGCAGAGATAAACCGAACTATGGCTACACCTTC,CATSRDKPNYGYTF,TRBV15,14,TRBJ1-2,-,-
TGCGCCAGCAGCTCGGACAGGCTCTCCTACAATGAGCAGTTCTTC,CASSSDRLSYNEQFF,TRBV5-1,15,TRBJ2-1,-,TRBD1
TGTGCCAGCAGCTTGGTGGCGTCAAACAATGAGCAGTTCTTC,CASSLVASNNEQFF,TRBV5-5,14,TRBJ2-1,-,-
TGTGCCAGCTCACCACTGGGGGTGGGAACTGAAGCTTTCTTT,CASSPLGVGTEAFF,TRBV18,14,TRBJ1-1,-,-
TGCGCCAGCAGCAGATGGACAGGGGGCTCCTACGAGCAGTACTTC,CASSRWTGGSYEQYF,TRBV5-1,15,TRBJ2-7,-,TRBD1
TGTGCCACCAGCAGAGGGGGTATAGCGCGGCACCATGAGCAGTTCTTC,CATSRGGIARHHEQFF,TRBV15,16,TRBJ2-1,once,-
TGTGCCAGCAGCTTAAGGGGCGGCACAGATACGCAGTATTTT,CASSLRGGTDTQYF,TRBV7-3,14,TRBJ2-3,once,-
TGTGCCAGCAGCCCCCAAGGGATCTATGGCTACACCTTC,CASSPQGIYGYTF,TRBV5-6,13,TRBJ1-2,-,-
TGTGCCAGCAGCAGACACCCGGGCCACACAGATACGCAGTATTTT,CASSRHPGHTDTQYF,TRBV9,15,TRBJ2-3,-,-
TGTGCCAGCAGTTACTCAGGGGGCGAGCAGTTCTTC,CASSYSGGEQFF,TRBV6-5,12,TRBJ2-1,-,TRBD1
TGTGCCAGCAGCTTACTTTACTCCTACGAGCAGTACTTC,CASSLLYSYEQYF,TRBV7-2,13,TRBJ2-7,-,-
TGTGCCAGCTCACCACCGTCTAGACCCACCTACAATGAGCAGTTCTTC,CASSPPSRPTYNEQFF,TRBV18,16,TRBJ2-1,-,-
TGTGCCAGCAGTTTTCGAGGAACTGGAAACACCATATATTTT,CASSFRGTGNTIYF,TRBV28,14,TRBJ1-3,-,-
TGTGCCAGTAGTATTACAGGGGGCCAAGAGACCCAGTACTTC,CASSITGGQETQYF,TRBV19,14,TRBJ2-5,-,TRBD1
TGTGCCAGCAGCCTCTCACCCCGGGGACATACTTACGAGCAGTACTTC,CASSLSPRGHTYEQYF,TRBV7-6,16,TRBJ2-7,-,-
TGTGCCAGCAGCTTATTTCGGTCCGGGACACATAGTAGCACAGATACGCAGTATTTT,CASSLFRSGTHSSTDTQYF,TRBV11-2,19,TRBJ2-3,once,-
TGCGCCAGCAGCCAAGACCTTCCGATCCGGGGCCAGTTCTTC,CASSQDLPIRGQFF,TRBV4-1,14,TRBJ2-1,once,-
TGCGCCAGCAGCTTTCGTACCCATACGCAGTATTTT,CASSFRTHTQYF,TRBV5-1,12,TRBJ2-3,-,-
TGTGCCAGCAGCAAAAGACAGGGACCGAACACTGAAGCTTTCTTT,CASSKRQGPNTEAFF,TRBV7-6,15,TRBJ1-1,-,TRBD1
TGTGCCAGCAGCTTGGCACTAGCGGGTGACACCTCTGGGACCAACGTCCTGACTTTC,CASSLALAGDTSGTNVLTF,TRBV13,19,TRBJ2-6,-,TRBD2
TGTGCCAGCAGTTACTCGGGGTCAGGCAATCAGCCCCAGCATTTT,CASSYSGSGNQPQHF,TRBV6-6,15,TRBJ1-5,-,-
TGTGCCAGCAGCTTCCCGGGACAGGGATACGAGCAGTACTTC,CASSFPGQGYEQYF,TRBV7-2,14,TRBJ2-7,once,TRBD1
TGTGCCAGCAGCGTAGCTACATGGGGATCCGGGGAGCTGTTTTTT,CASSVATWGSGELFF,TRBV9,15,TRBJ2-2,-,-
TGTGCCAGCAGTTTTTCTGGGTATGGCTACACCTTC,CASSFSGYGYTF,TRBV28,12,TRBJ1-2,-,-
TGTGCCAGCAGTTACTCACGGGAGACCCAGTACTTC,CASSYSRETQYF,TRBV6-5,12,TRBJ2-5,-,-
TGTGCCAGCAGTTCCGGGGGGTCGGCAGGGGTGAACATTCAGTACTTC,CASSSGGSAGVNIQYF,TRBV28,16,TRBJ2-4,-,-
TGTGCCAGCAGCCGCCTGACAGGTAGAGAGACCCAGTACTTC,CASSRLTGRETQYF,TRBV7-9,14,TRBJ2-5,-,-
TGCGCCAGCAGCCAAGGGACTAGCGGGCGTTACGAGCAGTACTTC,CASSQGTSGRYEQYF,TRBV4-3,15,TRBJ2-7,-,TRBD2
TGTGCCAGCCGGTCCGGGGCAACTAATGAAAAACTGTTTTTT,CASRSGATNEKLFF,TRBV6-1,14,TRBJ1-4,-,-
TGTGCCAGCAGCGGGGGGCAGGGAGCCTATGGCTACACCTTC,CASSGGQGAYGYTF,TRBV9,14,TRBJ1-2,-,-
TGTGCCAGCTGTTCGGGACAGGCCTCCTACGAGCAGTACTTC,CASCSGQASYEQYF,TRBV18,14,TRBJ2-7,-,TRBD1
TGTGCCAGCTCACCGGGACTAGCGGATTCGAAGTTCTTC,CASSPGLADSKFF,TRBV18,13,TRBJ2-1,-,TRBD2
TGTGCCAGCAGGAGCCTACAGGGCGGAGCTTTCTTT,CASRSLQGGAFF,TRBV6-5,12,TRBJ1-1,-,-
TGTGCCAGCAGGGGCGACGAAATCCAAGAGACCCAGTACTTC,CASRGDEIQETQYF,TRBV2,14,TRBJ2-5,-,-
TGCAGCGTTGAATCGACGGCTGGAAACACCATATATTTT,CSVESTAGNTIYF,TRBV29-1,13,TRBJ1-3,-,-
TGCGCCAGCAGCTTCACGGGGGGGTCCTACGAGCAGTACTTC,CASSFTGGSYEQYF,TRBV5-1,14,TRBJ2-7,-,TRBD2
TGCGCCAGCAGCGGGGATATATACTCCTACGAGCAGTACTTC,CASSGDIYSYEQYF,TRBV5-1,14,TRBJ2-7,-,-
TGTGCCAGCTCACCCCGGGCAGAGACCCAGTACTTC,CASSPRAETQYF,TRBV18,12,TRBJ2-5,-,-
TGTGCCAGCAGCTCTGACTTCGCCGGGGAGCTGTTTTTT,CASSSDFAGELFF,TRBV5-4,13,TRBJ2-2,-,-